What follows are 4 T cell receptor beta chains derived from one specimen sequenced in a study of cytomegalovirus exposure and HLA in healthy donors (dated by TCRdb to the late 2010s). Library preparation employed the immunoSEQ multiplex PCR assay. The multiplex PCR relied on a mix of 60 forward primers for TCR Vbeta segments and 13 reverse primers for TCR Jbeta segments. The immuneACCESS repertoire file appears here via TCRdb, limited to in-frame rearrangements. These files lack a portion of the clones; in checked studies, under half of the deficit traces to unresolved V genes, and the cause of the others is not known. This sample comprises 140,000 or so clones, roughly 62% of them detected only once. Over 1.5% of the sample is in the top ten clones. Sequenced sample: PBMCs. The receptors stem from a male donor in good health and CMV-seronegative.

The J gene is TRBJ1-1, the V gene TRBV7-9; the D is unclear. This CDR3 has 11 amino acids. V gave up 3 bases and J gave up 6 bases, with 5 bases separating them. Germline V gene data show CDR1 as SEHNR and CDR2 as FQNEAQ (reference sequence). The CDR3 sequence: CASSFIAEAFF. CDR3 in DNA: TGTGCCAGCAGCTTTATCGCTGAAGCTTTCTTT.

J is TRBJ1-2 and V is TRBV18; maybe TRBD1 (6 bases). V lost 5 bases and J 1 base, leaving 11 bases between the germline ends. This CDR3 region has 14 residues. Germline values: CDR1 KGHSH, CDR2 LQKENI. The CDR3 DNA reads TGTGCCAGCTCAAAGGGGGAAGATAACTATGGCTACACCTTC. This gives the protein CASSKGEDNYGYTF. The complete variable domain, with remaining parts taken from reference TRBV18 and TRBJ1-2, reads NAGVMQNPRHLVRRRGQEARLRCSPMKGHSHVYWYRQLPEEGLKFMVYLQKENIIDESGMPKERFSAEFPKEGPSILRIQQVVRGDSAAYFCASSKGEDNYGYTFGSGTRLTVV.

This clone appeared a single time. This chain links TRBV7-2 with TRBJ1-6, with D perhaps matching TRBD1 (6 bases). This CDR3 region has 16 residues. V dropped 1 base and J dropped 9 bases, with 16 bases sitting between them. Germline lookup yields CDR1 SGHTA and CDR2 FQGNSA. As DNA, the CDR3 is TGTGCCAGCAGCTTAGTACCGGGACACGAGGGTTCACCCCTCCACTTT. This gives the protein CASSLVPGHEGSPLHF.

V is TRBV5-1 and J is TRBJ2-1; no firm D call. V dropped 0 bases and J dropped 1 base, with 8 bases sitting between them. The CDR3 is 15 amino acids. Germline lookup yields CDR1 SGHRS and CDR2 YFSETQ. The CDR3 loop reads CASSLGASSYNEQFF. The CDR3 DNA reads as TGCGCCAGCAGCTTGGGGGCATCGTCCTACAATGAGCAGTTCTTC.